The 23 T cell receptor beta chains presented below share a single source sample, sequenced in a study of blood T cell repertoires in COVID-19. Assay: immunoSEQ multiplex PCR; the TCRdb copy retains only in-frame clones and omits some. The table lists about 53,000 clones, approximately 86% of them singletons, with approximately 10% in the top ten. Sequenced input: peripheral blood. These receptor sequences come from a man aged 65 to 85 with active COVID-19.

This rearrangement joins TRBV11-2 to TRBJ2-3, with D perhaps matching TRBD2 (6 bases). Trimming removed 8 bases from V and 1 base from J, with 10 bases in between. Germline V lookup: CDR1 SGHAT, CDR2 FQNNGV. This CDR3 comprises 13 residues. For the CDR3, the DNA is TGTGCCAGCGAGGAGGGAGGCACAGATACGCAGTATTTT. It encodes CASEEGGTDTQYF.

The J gene is TRBJ1-4, the V gene TRBV30; 7 bases line up with TRBD1. The V gene end was trimmed by 5 bases and the J gene end by 4 bases; junction bases not matched to a gene: 10. The germline V gene has CDR1 GTSNPN and CDR2 SVGIG (reference sequence). The CDR3 spans 15 residues. The CDR3 bases are TGTGCCTGGGCCAAACCGGGACAGCTTAATGAAAAACTGTTTTTT. It specifies CAWAKPGQLNEKLFF. The variable domain in full, with the rest retrieved from reference TRBV30 and TRBJ1-4, is SQTIHQWPATLVQPVGSPLSLECTVEGTSNPNLYWYRQAAGRGLQLLFYSVGIGQISSEVPQNLSASRPQDRQFILSSKKLLLSDSGFYLCAWAKPGQLNEKLFFGSGTQLSVL.

V is TRBV19 and J is TRBJ2-1, with 8 positions matching TRBD2. After removal of 4 bases from V and 0 bases from J, the junction contained 8 bases not matched to a gene. Germline V gene sequence: CDR1 LNHDA, CDR2 SQIVND (reference sequence). This CDR3 is 17 amino acids long. This CDR3 is CASSTGGLSSSYNEQFF. The CDR3 nucleotides read TGTGCCAGTAGTACGGGAGGGCTTTCTAGCTCCTACAATGAGCAGTTCTTC.

The chain carries TRBV2 and TRBJ2-2, with 10 positions matching TRBD2. The CDR3 is 17 amino acids. V was pared by 8 bases and J by 4 bases, with 13 bases of the junction left unmatched. The germline V gene has CDR1 SNHLY and CDR2 FYNNEI. The CDR3 nucleotides read TGTGCCAGCTGGTCCGGGGCTAGCGGGGGACCCACCGGGGAGCTGTTTTTT. Encoded protein: CASWSGASGGPTGELFF.

The chain employs TRBV12-3 or TRBV12-4 and TRBJ2-2, with D unresolved. Trimming removed 5 bases at V and 6 bases at J, with 10 bases between. CDR3 length: 13 amino acids. CDR3 protein: CASSNRPAGELFF. CDR3 sequence (DNA): TGTGCCAGCAGTAATCGTCCCGCCGGGGAGCTGTTTTTT.

The chain employs TRBV21-1 and TRBJ2-7; the D segment call TRBD1 is taken from the table without a DNA check. TRBV21-1 is marked as a pseudogene. This CDR3 has 15 amino acids. In DNA form, the CDR3 reads TGTGCCAGCAGCAATTTACAGGGAAGGTTTGACGAGCAGTACTTC. Encoded protein: CASSNLQGRFDEQYF.

The table lists this clone with a count of one. The rearrangement uses TRBV11-1 and TRBJ2-1; D unresolved. Per germline, CDR1 SGHAT and CDR2 FQDESV (reference sequence). Trimming removed 1 base at V and 0 bases at J, with 7 bases between. The CDR3 has 15 residues. In nucleotides, the CDR3 is TGTGCCAGCAGCTTAGACCGGAGCTCCTACAATGAGCAGTTCTTC. This sequence encodes CASSLDRSSYNEQFF. Together with reference TRBV11-1 and TRBJ2-1, the CDR3 gives the full variable domain: EAEVAQSPRYKITEKSQAVAFWCDPISGHATLYWYRQILGQGPELLVQFQDESVVDDSQLPKDRFSAERLKGVDSTLKIQPAELGDSAMYLCASSLDRSSYNEQFFGPGTRLTVL.

The chain's CDR3 is CASSYGAQNDYGYTF. The CDR3, as DNA: TGTGCCAGCAGTTACGGGGCCCAGAATGACTATGGCTACACCTTC. This rearrangement joins TRBV6-6 to TRBJ1-2; D possibly corresponds to TRBD1 (5 bases). Germline CDR1 reads MNHNY; CDR2 reads SVGAGI (reference sequence). There are 15 residues in the CDR3. Trimming removed 2 bases from V and 3 bases from J, with 13 bases in between.

This clone was picked up one time. This chain joins TRBV7-8 and TRBJ1-3, with D hard to call. CDR1 SGHVS and CDR2 FQNEAQ come from the germline V gene. CDR3 size: 15 residues. Trimming left V 3 bases short and J 0 bases short, with 9 bases between. CDR3 sequence reads: CASSLTGSSGNTIYF. In DNA form, the CDR3 reads TGTGCCAGCAGCTTGACGGGAAGCTCTGGAAACACCATATATTTT.

This rearrangement joins TRBV9 to TRBJ1-1, with D unclear. Trimming took 0 bases from V and 3 from J, leaving 9 bases between them. The germline V gene encodes CDR1 SGDLS and CDR2 YYNGEE. CDR3 length: 14 residues. The CDR3 region is CASSVAPEDTEAFF. The CDR3, as DNA: TGTGCCAGCAGCGTAGCCCCGGAGGACACTGAAGCTTTCTTT.

The rearrangement joins TRBV6-5 to TRBJ1-6; 10 nucleotides line up with TRBD1. With V trimmed by 0 bases and J by 9 bases, 5 bases remained unmatched. The CDR3 sequence is 16 residues long. CDR1 is MNHEY and CDR2 is SVGAGI in the germline V gene. The CDR3 coding sequence is TGTGCCAGCAGTTACTCCGACAGGGGGCGAGCTTCACCCCTCCACTTT. Translated: CASSYSDRGRASPLHF.

This chain connects TRBV6-5 to TRBJ2-7, with D possibly matching TRBD2 (5 bases). CDR3 length: 15 residues. V lost 7 bases and J 0 bases, leaving 16 bases between the germline ends. Germline CDR1 and CDR2: MNHEY and SVGAGI. The CDR3 nucleotides are TGTGCCAGCACCCCCTCGCCGGGAATCTCCTACGAGCAGTACTTC. It encodes CASTPSPGISYEQYF.

The chain couples TRBV5-6 to TRBJ1-5; unclear D gene. Germline V CDR1 and CDR2: SGHDT, YYEEEE. V lost 0 bases to trimming and J lost 1 base, with 8 bases between them. CDR3 length equals 15 residues. CDR3 DNA sequence: TGTGCCAGCAGCTTGGATGGCGGGAGCAATCAGCCCCAGCATTTT. The encoded protein is CASSLDGGSNQPQHF.

The rearrangement links TRBV12-3 or TRBV12-4 to TRBJ1-1; 8 bases fit TRBD1. The CDR3 consists of 13 residues. V shed 5 bases and J 9 bases; nucleotides not matched to a gene: 8. CDR3 nucleotides: TGTGCCAGCAGTCATTGGGACAGGCAGAAAGCTTTCTTT. Amino acids: CASSHWDRQKAFF.

This clone appeared once. The chain is built from TRBV29-1 and TRBJ2-1; 7 bases are a match to TRBD1. The germline V gene encodes CDR1 SQVTM and CDR2 ANQGSEA. This CDR3 region has 12 residues. V trimming: 4 bases; J trimming: 9 bases; junction bases outside the gene matches: 6. Written as DNA, the CDR3 is TGCAGCGTTGGACAGGGTGCCGCTGAGCAGTTCTTC. Its protein is CSVGQGAAEQFF.

The gene calls are TRBV11-2 and TRBJ1-2; TRBD1 agrees at 12 bases. Germline lookup yields CDR1 SGHAT and CDR2 FQNNGV. The CDR3 has 14 residues. V shed 6 bases, J shed 5 bases, and the junction held 4 bases outside the gene matches. CDR3 sequence reads: CASSPGQGAYGYTF. The CDR3 nucleotides read TGTGCCAGCAGTCCGGGACAGGGGGCTTATGGCTACACCTTC.

This clone was detected only once. This chain joins TRBV19 and TRBJ1-2, with 7 bases aligning to TRBD1. This CDR3 has 11 residues. Germline V gene sequence: CDR1 LNHDA, CDR2 SQIVND (reference sequence). V dropped 11 bases and J dropped 7; count of bases not matched to a gene: 7. This chain's CDR3 is CAAGQGGGYTF. In nucleotides, the CDR3 is TGTGCCGCGGGCCAGGGGGGTGGCTACACCTTC.

This clone has just a few counts. The chain employs TRBV7-9 and TRBJ1-4; TRBD1 matches 11 bases. Unmatched junction bases numbered 12, after V lost 6 bases and J lost 6 bases. This CDR3 has 17 amino acids. CDR1 SEHNR and CDR2 FQNEAQ come from the germline V gene (reference sequence). DNA of the CDR3: TGTGCCAGCAGGCCCGGGACAGGGGGGGTTAAAGATGAAAAACTGTTTTTT. Its protein product is CASRPGTGGVKDEKLFF.

The chain combines TRBV5-1 with TRBJ1-2, with 7 bases aligning to TRBD1. J was trimmed by 7 bases and V by 4 bases; bases with no gene match: 7. From germline, CDR1 is SGHRS and CDR2 YFSETQ. This CDR3 has 13 amino acids. The CDR3 sequence: CASSPDRVGGYTF. The DNA of the CDR3 is TGCGCCAGCAGCCCCGACAGGGTCGGTGGCTACACCTTC.

This sequence joins TRBV19 and TRBJ1-1; TRBD1 agrees at 9 bases. Germline CDR1 reads LNHDA; CDR2 reads SQIVND (reference sequence). Trimming cost V 3 bases and J 0 bases; bases outside gene matches: 11. The CDR3 runs 18 residues. The CDR3 reads CASSIRTGALAVNTEAFF. Here the CDR3 DNA reads TGTGCCAGTAGTATTAGGACAGGGGCCCTGGCCGTGAACACTGAAGCTTTCTTT.

The J gene is TRBJ2-2, the V gene TRBV3-1 (or the pseudogene TRBV3-2); D call uncertain. The CDR3 has 16 residues. Between the trimmed V and J ends, which lost 0 bases and 7 bases, there was a span of 15 bases. Germline CDR1 is LGHDT and CDR2 is YNNKEL (reference sequence). The CDR3 spells CASSQDSGSGGGELFF. CDR3 nucleotide sequence: TGTGCCAGCAGCCAAGATTCCGGGTCCGGCGGCGGGGAGCTGTTTTTT.

The V call is TRBV9, the J call TRBJ1-2, with TRBD1 matching over 7 bases. V was pared by 7 bases and J by 4 bases, with 10 bases of the junction left unmatched. Germline V lookup: CDR1 SGDLS, CDR2 YYNGEE. This CDR3 comprises 14 residues. The CDR3 DNA reads TGTGCCAGCTTACACTCGGGACAGACCTATGGCTACACCTTC. Translation gives CASLHSGQTYGYTF.

The rearrangement uses TRBV9 and TRBJ1-6; D uncertain. The CDR3 runs to 15 residues. V lost 4 bases to trimming and J lost 6 bases, with 14 bases between them. Germline CDR1 reads SGDLS; CDR2 reads YYNGEE. The DNA of the CDR3 is TGTGCCAGCAGCCCCCAGATGATTTCTAATTCACCCCTCCACTTT. This sequence encodes CASSPQMISNSPLHF.